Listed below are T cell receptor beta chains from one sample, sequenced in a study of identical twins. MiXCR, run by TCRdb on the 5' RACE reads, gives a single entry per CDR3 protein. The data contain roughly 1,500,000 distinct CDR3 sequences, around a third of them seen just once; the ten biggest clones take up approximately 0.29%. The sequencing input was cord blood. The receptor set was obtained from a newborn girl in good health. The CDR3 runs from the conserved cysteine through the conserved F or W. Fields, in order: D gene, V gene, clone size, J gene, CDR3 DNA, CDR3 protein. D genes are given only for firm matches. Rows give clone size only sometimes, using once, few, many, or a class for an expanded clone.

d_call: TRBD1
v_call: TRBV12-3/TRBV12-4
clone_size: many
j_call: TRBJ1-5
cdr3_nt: TGTGCCAGCAGCCGGACAGGCAATAGCAATCAGCCCCAGCATTTT
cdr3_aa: CASSRTGNSNQPQHF

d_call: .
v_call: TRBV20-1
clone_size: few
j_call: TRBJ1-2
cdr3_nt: TGCAGTGCTAGTGTGGACAGCTATGGCTACACCTTC
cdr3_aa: CSASVDSYGYTF

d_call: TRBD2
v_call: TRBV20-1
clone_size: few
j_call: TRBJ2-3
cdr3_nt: TGCAGTGCTCTTCTAGCGGGAGTGATAACAGATACGCAGTATTTT
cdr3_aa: CSALLAGVITDTQYF

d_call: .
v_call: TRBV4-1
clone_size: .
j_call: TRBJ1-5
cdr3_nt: TGCGCCAGCAGCCAAGATCCAGGGGTGGGCTATCAGCCCCAGCATTTT
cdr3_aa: CASSQDPGVGYQPQHF

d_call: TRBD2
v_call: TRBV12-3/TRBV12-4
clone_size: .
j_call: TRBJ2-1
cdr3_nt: TGTGCCAGCAGTTTAGTAATTCGACTAGCGGGAGGCGTGAATGAGCAGTTCTTC
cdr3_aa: CASSLVIRLAGGVNEQFF

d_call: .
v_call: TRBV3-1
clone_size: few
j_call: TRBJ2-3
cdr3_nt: TGTGCCAGCAGCCAAGCCTGGCGCACAGATACGCAGTATTTT
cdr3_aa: CASSQAWRTDTQYF

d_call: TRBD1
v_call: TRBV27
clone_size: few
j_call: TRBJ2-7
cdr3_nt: TGTGCCAGCAGTCCGAACAGGGGGCTGTATTCCTACGAGCAGTACTTC
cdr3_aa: CASSPNRGLYSYEQYF

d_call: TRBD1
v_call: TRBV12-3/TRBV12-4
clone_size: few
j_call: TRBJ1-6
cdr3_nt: TGTGCCAGCACTTCGGGACAGGGTAACAATTCACCCCTCCACTTT
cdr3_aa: CASTSGQGNNSPLHF

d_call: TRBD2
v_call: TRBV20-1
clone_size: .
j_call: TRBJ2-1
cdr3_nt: TGCAGTGCTAGAGGACTAGCGGGGGTACATCAAGAGACCCAGTTCTTC
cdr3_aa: CSARGLAGVHQETQFF

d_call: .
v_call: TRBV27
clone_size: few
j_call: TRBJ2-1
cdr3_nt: TGTGCCAGCAGTTTACTCCGCCGGGACTTCTCCTACAATGAGCAGTTCTTC
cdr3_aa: CASSLLRRDFSYNEQFF

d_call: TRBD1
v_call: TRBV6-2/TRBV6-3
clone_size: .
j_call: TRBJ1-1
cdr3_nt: TGTGCCAGCAGTCAACGGACAGGAACTGAAGCTTTCTTT
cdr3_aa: CASSQRTGTEAFF

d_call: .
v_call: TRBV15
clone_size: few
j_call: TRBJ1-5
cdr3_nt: TGTGCCACCAGCAGAGATCGAGGGATTCAGCCCCAGCATTTT
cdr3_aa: CATSRDRGIQPQHF

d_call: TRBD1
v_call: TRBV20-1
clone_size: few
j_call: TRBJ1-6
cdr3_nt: TGCAGTCTTGCCGGACCCGGGACAGGGAAATATAATTCACCCCTCCACTTT
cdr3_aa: CSLAGPGTGKYNSPLHF

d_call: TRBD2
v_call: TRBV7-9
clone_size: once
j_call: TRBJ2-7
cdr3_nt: TGTGCCAGCACCCTTAGACTAGCGGGTTACAATGAGCAGTACTTC
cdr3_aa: CASTLRLAGYNEQYF

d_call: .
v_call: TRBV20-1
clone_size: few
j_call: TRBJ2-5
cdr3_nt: TGCAGTGCTAATGTCAGGGTAGGAGGGACCCAGTACTTC
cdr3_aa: CSANVRVGGTQYF

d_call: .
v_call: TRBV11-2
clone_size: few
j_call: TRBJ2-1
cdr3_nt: TGTGCCAGCAGCTTAGATCTTGGGTGGGGCGGTGAGCAGTTCTTC
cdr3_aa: CASSLDLGWGGEQFF

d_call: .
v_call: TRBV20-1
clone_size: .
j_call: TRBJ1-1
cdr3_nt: TGCAGTGCTTCGGACGGATTTGAAGCTTTCTTT
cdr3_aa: CSASDGFEAFF

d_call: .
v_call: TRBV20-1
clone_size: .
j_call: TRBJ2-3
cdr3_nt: TGCAGTGCACGCCTCAGCGGGGACATCGCAGATACGCAGTATTTT
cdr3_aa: CSARLSGDIADTQYF

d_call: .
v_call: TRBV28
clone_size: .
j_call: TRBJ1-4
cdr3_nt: TGTGCCAGTTACGGGGCTAATGAAAAACTGTTTTTT
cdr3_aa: CASYGANEKLFF

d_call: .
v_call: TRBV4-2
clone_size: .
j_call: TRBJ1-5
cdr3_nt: TGTGCCAGCAGCCAAGATCCCCGCGCTGATGTCAAGCATTTT
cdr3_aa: CASSQDPRADVKHF

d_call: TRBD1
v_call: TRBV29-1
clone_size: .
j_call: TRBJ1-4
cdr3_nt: TGCAGCGTAAGACAGGGGAGGAATGAAAAACTGTTTTTT
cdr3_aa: CSVRQGRNEKLFF

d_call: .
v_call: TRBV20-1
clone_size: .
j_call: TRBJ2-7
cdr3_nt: TGCAGTGCTAGTGCGATTGAGCAGTACTTC
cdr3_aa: CSASAIEQYF

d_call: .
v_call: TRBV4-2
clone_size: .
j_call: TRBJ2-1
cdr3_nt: TGTGCCAGCAGCCGCGGGTCTGCTTCTGAGCAGTTCTTC
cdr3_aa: CASSRGSASEQFF

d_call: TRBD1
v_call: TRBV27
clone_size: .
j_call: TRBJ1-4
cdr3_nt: TGTGCCAGCAGTTCACAGGGGGCCGGGGAAAAACTGTTTTTT
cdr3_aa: CASSSQGAGEKLFF

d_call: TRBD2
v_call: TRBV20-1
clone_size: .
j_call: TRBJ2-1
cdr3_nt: TGCAGTGCCGCAGGGACTAGCTCCCCTTTGGGCAATGAGCAGTTCTTC
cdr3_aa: CSAAGTSSPLGNEQFF

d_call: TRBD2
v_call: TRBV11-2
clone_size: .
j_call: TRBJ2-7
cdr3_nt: TGTGCCAGCAGCTTAGTGGCCACTAGCGGGAGGCCCTACGAGCAGTACTTC
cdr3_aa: CASSLVATSGRPYEQYF

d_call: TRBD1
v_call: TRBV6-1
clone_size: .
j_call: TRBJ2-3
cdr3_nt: TGTGCCAGTCCGGGACAGGGCACAGATACGCAGTATTTT
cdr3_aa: CASPGQGTDTQYF

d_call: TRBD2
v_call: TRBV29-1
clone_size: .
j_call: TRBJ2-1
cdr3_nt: TGCAGCGTAAGCGGGGGCGCCTGGAATGAGCAGTTCTTC
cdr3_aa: CSVSGGAWNEQFF

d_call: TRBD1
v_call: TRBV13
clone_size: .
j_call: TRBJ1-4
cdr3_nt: TGTGCCAGCAGCATGACAGGGTTTTTTGAAAAACTGTTTTTT
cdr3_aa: CASSMTGFFEKLFF

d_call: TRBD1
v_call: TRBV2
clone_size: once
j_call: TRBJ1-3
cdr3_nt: TGTGCCAGCAGCGAGGTGACAGGGGCGAAGGGAAACACCATATATTTT
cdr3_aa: CASSEVTGAKGNTIYF

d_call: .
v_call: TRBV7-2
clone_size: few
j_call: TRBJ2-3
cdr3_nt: TGTGCCAGCAGCCTGACCAAGAGCACAGATACGCAGTATTTT
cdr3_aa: CASSLTKSTDTQYF

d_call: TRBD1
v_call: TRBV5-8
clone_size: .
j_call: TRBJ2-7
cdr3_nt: TGTGCCAGCAGCTTTTGGACAGGGGAGGACGAGCAGTACTTC
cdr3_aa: CASSFWTGEDEQYF

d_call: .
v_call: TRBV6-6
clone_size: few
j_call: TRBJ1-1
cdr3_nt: TGTGCCAGCAGTTACCGGGCGGGGAGCACTGAAGCTTTCTTT
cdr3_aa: CASSYRAGSTEAFF

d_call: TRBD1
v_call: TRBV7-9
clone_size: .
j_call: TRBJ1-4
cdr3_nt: TGTGCCAGCAGCCGGTTCGGACAGGGCTCTAATGAAAAACTGTTTTTT
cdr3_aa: CASSRFGQGSNEKLFF

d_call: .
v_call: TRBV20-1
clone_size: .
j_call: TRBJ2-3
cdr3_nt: TGCAGTGCCGCGTTCCCTAGCACAGATACGCGGTATTTT
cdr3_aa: CSAAFPSTDTRYF

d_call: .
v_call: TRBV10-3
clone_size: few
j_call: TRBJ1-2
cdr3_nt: TGTGCCATCAGCCCAGTCTTGCTGGCTAACTATGGCTACACCTTC
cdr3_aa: CAISPVLLANYGYTF

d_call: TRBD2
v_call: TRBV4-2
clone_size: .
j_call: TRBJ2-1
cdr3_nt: TGTGCCAGCAGCCAAGTGGGAGGGGTCTACAATGAGCAGTTCTTC
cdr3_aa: CASSQVGGVYNEQFF

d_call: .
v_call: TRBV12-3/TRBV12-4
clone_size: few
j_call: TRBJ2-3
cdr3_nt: TGTGCCAGCAGTTTAGGGGCGGCCCTAGATACGCAGTATTTT
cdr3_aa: CASSLGAALDTQYF

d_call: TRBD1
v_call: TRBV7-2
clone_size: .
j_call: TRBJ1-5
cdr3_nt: TGTGCCAGCAGCTCCGCCGGGACAGTCTATAGCAATCAGCCCCAGCATTTT
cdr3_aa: CASSSAGTVYSNQPQHF

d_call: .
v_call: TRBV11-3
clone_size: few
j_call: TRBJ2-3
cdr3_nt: TGTGCCAGCAGCTTAGGGCGGTTGGCAGATACGCAGTATTTT
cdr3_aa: CASSLGRLADTQYF

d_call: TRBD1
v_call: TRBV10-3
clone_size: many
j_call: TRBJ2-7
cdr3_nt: TGTGCCATCAGCCCGGGACAGGTCGAAGAGCAGTACTTC
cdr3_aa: CAISPGQVEEQYF

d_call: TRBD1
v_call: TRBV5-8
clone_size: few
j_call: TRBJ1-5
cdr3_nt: TGTGCCAGCAGCCCCCGACTCAACACAGGGGGCAATCAGCCCCAGCATTTT
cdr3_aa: CASSPRLNTGGNQPQHF

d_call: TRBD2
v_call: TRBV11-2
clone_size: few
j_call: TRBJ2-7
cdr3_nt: TGTGCCAGCAGCTTAGAATCCCTAGCGGGGGACTCCTACGAGCAGTACTTC
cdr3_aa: CASSLESLAGDSYEQYF

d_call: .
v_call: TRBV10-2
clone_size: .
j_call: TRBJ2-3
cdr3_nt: TGCGCCAGCAGTGAGTCGAAACTTAGCGGCCCCACAGATACGCAGTATTTT
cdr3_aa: CASSESKLSGPTDTQYF

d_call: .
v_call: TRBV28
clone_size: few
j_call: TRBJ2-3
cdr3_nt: TGTGCCAGCAGTCGAATCAGGGGAAGGGCAGATACGCAGTATTTT
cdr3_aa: CASSRIRGRADTQYF

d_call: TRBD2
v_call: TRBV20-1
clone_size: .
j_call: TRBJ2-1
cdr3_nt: TGCAGTGCTAGAGACCTAGCGGGTGCGGGCAATGAGCAGTTCTTC
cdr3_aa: CSARDLAGAGNEQFF

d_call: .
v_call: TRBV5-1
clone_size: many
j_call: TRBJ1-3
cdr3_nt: TGTGCCAGCAGCTTAGAAGGCTCTGGAAACACCATATATTTT
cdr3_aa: CASSLEGSGNTIYF

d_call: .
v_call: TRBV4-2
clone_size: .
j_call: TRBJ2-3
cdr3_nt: TGTGCCAGCAGCCAAGGAGTAACGCGGGGCACAGATACGCAGTATTTT
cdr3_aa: CASSQGVTRGTDTQYF